This T cell receptor delta chain was sequenced during a study of gamma-delta T cells after stem cell transplantation (dated by TCRdb to the mid-2010s). The library came from RT-PCR. The sample was run on an Illumina MiSeq. Identical DNA sequences were merged into single rows after TCRdb reprocessed the public reads with CATT. This sample holds about 11,000 delta-chain clones; 1.3% were observed only once. About 9.3% of the sample rests with the top ten. This clone was detected a few times. Its specific antigen is unknown. This likely stems from a read error, as it lies one base from a far larger clone. The sample contains more than one DNA sequence encoding this CDR3. The CDR1 and CDR2 encoded by the germline V gene are GEAIGNYY and EKD. Including cysteine and phenylalanine, the CDR3 has 14 amino acids. Left in the record is the CDR3 DNA by itself, 42 bases read in frame from the first base. The V and J ends are trimmed by 5 bases and 2 bases, leaving 14 bases between them.

Sequenced sample: gamma-delta T cells. The source of this sequence is a human donor. It is not recorded whose cells these are; they may come from a transplant donor. This sequence uses TRDV2 and TRDJ1; the D region possibly corresponds to TRDD3 (6 bases align). The DNA sequence is as follows: TGTGCCTGTGGCAACCTCGGGGATACCGATAAACTCATCTTT. It codes for CACGNLGDTDKLIF.